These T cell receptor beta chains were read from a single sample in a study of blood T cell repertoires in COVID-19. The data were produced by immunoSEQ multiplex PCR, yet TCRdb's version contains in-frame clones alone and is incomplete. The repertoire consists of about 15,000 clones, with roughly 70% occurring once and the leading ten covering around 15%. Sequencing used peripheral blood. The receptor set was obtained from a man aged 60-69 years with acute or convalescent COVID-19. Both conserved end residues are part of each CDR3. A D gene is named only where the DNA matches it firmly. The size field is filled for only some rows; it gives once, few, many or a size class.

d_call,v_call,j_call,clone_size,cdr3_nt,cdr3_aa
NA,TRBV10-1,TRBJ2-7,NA,TGCGCCAGCAGGTCGGTCTGCGAGCAGTACTTC,CASRSVCEQYF
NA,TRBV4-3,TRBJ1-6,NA,TGCGCCAGCAGCCAAGCAGGGAATAATTCACCCCTCCACTTT,CASSQAGNNSPLHF
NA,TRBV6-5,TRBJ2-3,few,TGTGCCAGCAGCCTAGCGTCCGATACGCAGTATTTT,CASSLASDTQYF
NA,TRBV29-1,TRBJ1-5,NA,TGCAGCGTTGATTCGGGGGGTGGTCAGCCCCAGCATTTT,CSVDSGGGQPQHF
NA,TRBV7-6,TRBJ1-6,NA,TGTGCCAGCAGCTTAAATGCGAATTCACCCCTCCACTTT,CASSLNANSPLHF
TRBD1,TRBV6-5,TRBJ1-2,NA,TGTGCCAGCACTGCAGGGGGATACTATGGCTACACCTTC,CASTAGGYYGYTF
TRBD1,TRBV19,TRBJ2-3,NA,TGTGCCAGTAGTATCAAAGGACAGGGGTCAGATACGCAGTATTTT,CASSIKGQGSDTQYF
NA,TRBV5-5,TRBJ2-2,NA,TGTGCCAGCAGCTTGGGTCCTACGATAAACACCGGGGAGCTGTTTTTT,CASSLGPTINTGELFF
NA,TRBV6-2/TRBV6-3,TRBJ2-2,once,TGTGCCAGCAGTTACGGCGGGGTACCCTTAAACACCGGGGAGCTGTTTTTT,CASSYGGVPLNTGELFF
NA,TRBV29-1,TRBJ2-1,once,TGCAGCGTTGTATGGACTCAAGGGACCTACAATGAGCAGTTCTTC,CSVVWTQGTYNEQFF
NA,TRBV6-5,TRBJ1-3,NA,TGTGCCAGCAGTTACTCTTCTGTCTCTGGAAACACCATATATTTT,CASSYSSVSGNTIYF
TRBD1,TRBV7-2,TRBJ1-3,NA,TGTGCCAGCAGCCCGTGGGGGACAGGGGGAAACACCATATATTTT,CASSPWGTGGNTIYF
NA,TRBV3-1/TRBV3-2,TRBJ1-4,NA,TGTGCCAGCAGCCCGAGGAGAGGGATTACTAATGAAAAACTGTTTTTT,CASSPRRGITNEKLFF
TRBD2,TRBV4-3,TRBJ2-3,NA,TGCGCCAGCAGCCAAGTGCTACTAGCGGGAGGGCCAGATACGCAGTATTTT,CASSQVLLAGGPDTQYF
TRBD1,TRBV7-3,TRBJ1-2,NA,TGTGCCAGCAGCCCGGGACAGGGGGAACGTGGCTACACCTTC,CASSPGQGERGYTF
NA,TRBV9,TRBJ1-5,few,TGTGCCAGCAGCGTAGACGGGAGTAATCAGCCCCAGCATTTT,CASSVDGSNQPQHF
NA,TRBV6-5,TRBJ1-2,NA,TGTGCCAGCAGTTACTCGAAGCCGGAGAACTATGGCTACACCTTC,CASSYSKPENYGYTF
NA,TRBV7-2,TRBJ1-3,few,TGTGCCAGCGCCATGTCGGGGGGGGACACCATATATTTT,CASAMSGGDTIYF
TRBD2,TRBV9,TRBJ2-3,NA,TGTGCCAGCAGCGGCCGACTAGCGGGAGGTCCAGATACGCAGTATTTT,CASSGRLAGGPDTQYF
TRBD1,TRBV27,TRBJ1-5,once,TGTGCCAGCAGCCGACGCTACCCCCGGGACAGGGTCGTCGGCGGCAATCAGCCCCAGCATTTT,CASSRRYPRDRVVGGNQPQHF
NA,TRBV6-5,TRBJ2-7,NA,TGTGCCAGCAGCAGCTCGCGGTCCCCTTACGAGCAGTACTTC,CASSSSRSPYEQYF
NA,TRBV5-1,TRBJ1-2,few,TGCGCCAGCAGCTGGGACAACTTCTATGGCTACACCTTC,CASSWDNFYGYTF
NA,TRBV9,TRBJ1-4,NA,TGTGCCAGCAGCGTAGGGAGGCACGCAACTAATGAAAAACTGTTTTTT,CASSVGRHATNEKLFF
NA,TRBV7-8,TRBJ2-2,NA,TGTGCCAGCACGTCCGGGTTTTCCACCGGGGAGCTGTTTTTT,CASTSGFSTGELFF
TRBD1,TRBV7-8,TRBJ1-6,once,TGTGCCAGCAGCCCCGGGACAGTAACCCTCCACTTT,CASSPGTVTLHF
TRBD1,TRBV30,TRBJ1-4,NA,TGTGCCTGGAGTGGCCCAGGGGGGACTGAAAAACTGTTTTTT,CAWSGPGGTEKLFF
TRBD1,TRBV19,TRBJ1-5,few,TGTGCCAGTAGTTCCCCGACAGGGTTCAATCAGCCCCAGCATTTT,CASSSPTGFNQPQHF
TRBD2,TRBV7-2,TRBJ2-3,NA,TGTGCCAGCAGCCCCGGACTAGCGGGGGGGCGTGGCACAGATACGCAGTATTTT,CASSPGLAGGRGTDTQYF
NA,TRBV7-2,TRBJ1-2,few,TGTGCCAGCAGCTCGGAGCCCCTTCCATCTTTGGGCTACACCTTC,CASSSEPLPSLGYTF
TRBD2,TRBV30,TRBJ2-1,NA,TGTGCCTGGAGTCCCCTGGGAGCGGGGGGTTACAATGAGCAGTTCTTC,CAWSPLGAGGYNEQFF
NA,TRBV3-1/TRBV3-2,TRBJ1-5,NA,TGTGCCAGCAGCCAAGGCACAGGGTTTAGGCCCCAGCATTTT,CASSQGTGFRPQHF
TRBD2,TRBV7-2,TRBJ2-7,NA,TGTGCCAGCAGCTCGCGGACTAGCGGTCAACAGTACTTC,CASSSRTSGQQYF
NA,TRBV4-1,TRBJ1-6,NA,TGCGCCAGCAGCCAAGATACGCGGGGGCACTATAATTCACCCCTCCACTTT,CASSQDTRGHYNSPLHF
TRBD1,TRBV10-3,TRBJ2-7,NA,TGTGCCATCAGTAGAACAGGGGGGCTTGACGAGCAGTACTTC,CAISRTGGLDEQYF
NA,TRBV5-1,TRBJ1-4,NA,TGCGCCAGCAGCCCACGGACAGCAACTAATGAAAAACTGTTTTTT,CASSPRTATNEKLFF
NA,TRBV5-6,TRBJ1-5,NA,TGTGCCAGCAGCCAACAGGGAAATAGCAATCAGCCCCAGCATTTT,CASSQQGNSNQPQHF
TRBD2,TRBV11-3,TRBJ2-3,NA,TGTGCCAGCAGCTTAGACGGACTAGCGGGGGGAGCAGATACGCAGTATTTT,CASSLDGLAGGADTQYF
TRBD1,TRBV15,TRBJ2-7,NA,TGTGCCACCAGCAGAGACTGGACAGGGGGAACTAGAAGCTACGAGCAGTACTTC,CATSRDWTGGTRSYEQYF
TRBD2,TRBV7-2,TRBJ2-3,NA,TGTGCCAGCAGCTGGGGACTAGATTCAGATACGCAGTATTTT,CASSWGLDSDTQYF
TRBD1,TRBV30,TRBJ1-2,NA,TGTGCCTGGAGTGTAGGGACAGGGTATGGCTACACCTTC,CAWSVGTGYGYTF
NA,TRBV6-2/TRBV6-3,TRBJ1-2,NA,TGTGCCAGCAGTGGGGCGGATAGGAACTATGGCTACACCTTC,CASSGADRNYGYTF